The 27 T cell receptor beta chains listed next were all sequenced from one sample in a study of Tregs in tolerant kidney transplant recipients. Mixed chimerism was transient after nonmyeloablative marrow transplants from related graft donors. Some clones are missing from TCRdb's copy, which holds only in-frame ones; the method was immunoSEQ multiplex PCR. Of approximately 81,000 clones in the sample, 75% to 95% are singletons; the top ten hold roughly 1.4%. The specimen comprised CD4+ T cells from blood (PBMCs), sampled 24 months after the transplant. The receptors come from a human patient who received a combined kidney and bone marrow transplant. T cells may partly derive from the graft donor.

The chain links TRBV27 to TRBJ2-3, with no clear D. The CDR3 sequence is 14 residues long. The germline CDR1 and CDR2 sequences are MNHEY and SMNVEV (reference sequence). The V gene lost 6 bases and the J gene lost 2 bases, with 12 bases spanning the gap. CDR3 in amino acids: CASRLYPFTDTQYF. CDR3 DNA sequence: TGTGCCAGCAGACTCTACCCCTTCACAGATACGCAGTATTTT.

The chain uses TRBV7-6 and TRBJ2-3; no clear D. This CDR3 has 14 amino acids. V shed 2 bases and J shed 5 bases, with 11 bases lying between them. The germline V gene encodes CDR1 SGHVS and CDR2 FNYEAQ. The CDR3, as DNA: TGTGCCAGCAGCTTAAGCCTCTTGCAAGATACGCAGTATTTT. Protein sequence: CASSLSLLQDTQYF.

The chain joins TRBV7-9 to TRBJ2-5; perhaps TRBD2 as D (5 bases). The CDR3 has 13 amino acids. The germline gives CDR1 SEHNR, CDR2 FQNEAQ (reference sequence). Trimming removed 1 base from V and 3 bases from J, with 6 bases in between. The CDR3 loop reads CASSLGGKETQYF. Here the CDR3 DNA reads TGTGCCAGCAGCTTAGGAGGGAAAGAGACCCAGTACTTC.

The genes are TRBV21-1 and TRBJ2-7; no DNA check was done on the table's D call, TRBD1. TRBV21-1 is a pseudogene segment. CDR3 length: 17 amino acids. As DNA, the CDR3 is TGTGCCAGCAGCAAAAAACCCGACAGGGGGGTCACCTACGAGCAGTACTTC. Amino acid sequence: CASSKKPDRGVTYEQYF.

The DNA for the CDR3 is TGTGCCAGCTCACCACGGTCTGGGGGCTACGGCGAGCAGTACTTC. Translation gives CASSPRSGGYGEQYF. The chain has TRBV18 and TRBJ2-7, with D tentatively TRBD1 (6 bases). The CDR3 extends over 15 amino acids. The germline V gene encodes CDR1 KGHSH and CDR2 LQKENI. V was shortened by 1 base and J by 6 bases, with 16 bases between the two germline ends.

This clone was observed a few times. The rearrangement joins TRBV6-6 to TRBJ1-2; D is possibly TRBD1 (6 bases). The V and J ends lost 2 bases and 1 base respectively, with 11 bases between them. Germline V gene sequence: CDR1 MNHNY, CDR2 SVGAGI (reference sequence). This CDR3 contains 15 residues. In DNA, the CDR3 is TGTGCCAGCAGTTACGCGGACAGAGTTAACTATGGCTACACCTTC. It is translated as CASSYADRVNYGYTF.

V usage is TRBV7-3 and J usage is TRBJ2-6; no firm D call. Trimming removed 7 bases from V and 0 bases from J, with 7 bases in between. Per the germline V gene, CDR1 is SGHTA and CDR2 is FQGTGA. CDR3 length: 14 residues. The CDR3 loop is CASTQNSGANVLTF. DNA of the CDR3: TGTGCCAGCACCCAGAACTCTGGGGCCAACGTCCTGACTTTC.

A few counts support this clone. The chain recombines TRBV19 with TRBJ1-2; no clear D gene. CDR3 size: 12 residues. V was shortened by 3 bases and J by 4 bases, with 6 bases between the two germline ends. Germline V gene data show CDR1 as LNHDA and CDR2 as SQIVND (reference sequence). The CDR3 loop is CASSIPSYGYTF. CDR3 nucleotides: TGTGCCAGTAGTATCCCGAGCTATGGCTACACCTTC.

The DNA of the CDR3 is TGTGCCAGCAGCTTAAGGGGACTAGCGGGGGGGACCCAAGAGACCCAGTACTTC. The encoded protein is CASSLRGLAGGTQETQYF. The chain carries TRBV7-3 and TRBJ2-5; 16 bases align to TRBD2. Per the germline V gene, CDR1 is SGHTA and CDR2 is FQGTGA. The CDR3 loop spans 18 amino acids. V shed 1 base and J 1 base; nucleotides not matched to a gene: 3.

The V gene is TRBV18, the J gene TRBJ2-5; D is ambiguous. The end of the DNA aligns better with TRBJ2-7, so the J call may be wrong. Germline assignment: CDR1 KGHSH and CDR2 LQKENI. The CDR3 totals 15 residues. The CDR3 spells CASSPELRPTYEQYF. The DNA for the CDR3 is TGTGCCAGCTCACCGGAACTAAGGCCGACCTACGAGCAGTACTTC.

In DNA, the CDR3 is TGCGCCAGCAGCCAAGATTCGAGGGGGGGGGCCGGTGAGACCCAGTACTTC. Its translation: CASSQDSRGGAGETQYF. The chain recombines TRBV4-3 with TRBJ2-5; D may be TRBD2 (7 bases). The CDR3 consists of 17 residues. Per the germline V gene, CDR1 is LGHNA and CDR2 is YSLEER. Trimming shortened V by 0 bases and J by 5 bases, and 19 bases separated the two germline ends.

CDR3 sequence: CASNPGRSGSEAFF. The CDR3 DNA reads as TGTGCCAGCAACCCCGGTCGCTCAGGTTCGGAAGCTTTCTTT. V usage is TRBV6-6 and J usage is TRBJ1-1; D is ambiguous. The CDR3 runs to 14 residues. Deletions cut 7 bases from V and 8 bases from J, with 20 bases between. Germline CDR1 reads MNHNY; CDR2 reads SVGAGI (reference sequence).

The chain is built from TRBV7-9 and TRBJ2-1, with a possible D match to TRBD2 (6 bases). From germline, CDR1 is SEHNR and CDR2 FQNEAQ (reference sequence). The CDR3 consists of 13 residues. V was trimmed by 5 bases and J by 5 bases, leaving 10 bases between them. The CDR3, as DNA: TGTGCCAGCAGCAAGGGACTGCACAATGAGCAGTTCTTC. It yields the protein CASSKGLHNEQFF.

The CDR3 sequence: CASSVVGIAGGDTQYF. As DNA, the CDR3 is TGTGCCAGCAGCGTAGTGGGGATAGCGGGAGGAGATACGCAGTATTTT. J is TRBJ2-3 and V is TRBV9, with 10 bases aligning to TRBD2. Germline assignment: CDR1 SGDLS and CDR2 YYNGEE. Trimming cost V 0 bases and J 5 bases; bases outside gene matches: 6. CDR3 length equals 16 residues.

V is TRBV4-1 and J is TRBJ1-1; TRBD1 agrees at 7 bases. The germline V gene encodes CDR1 MGHRA and CDR2 YSYEKL. The CDR3 extends over 15 amino acids. The V segment lost 5 bases and the J segment 1 base; nucleotides outside the gene matches: 7. The CDR3 DNA sequence: TGCGCCAGCAGCACCCGGGACAGACAGAACACTGAAGCTTTCTTT. Translated, it gives CASSTRDRQNTEAFF.

This CDR3 is CASGRTSGNYEQYF. The CDR3 nucleotides are TGCGCCAGCGGCCGGACTAGCGGAAACTACGAGCAGTACTTC. The gene calls are TRBV5-1 and TRBJ2-7; 10 nucleotides line up with TRBD2. This CDR3 comprises 14 residues. Trimming at V came to 7 bases and at J to 3 bases, leaving 7 bases not matched to a gene. The germline V gene has CDR1 SGHRS and CDR2 YFSETQ.

The chain employs TRBV5-6 and TRBJ2-7; D is ambiguous. Germline V gene data show CDR1 as SGHDT and CDR2 as YYEEEE. CDR3 length: 12 amino acids. V lost 1 base to trimming and J lost 3 bases, with 5 bases between them. Here the CDR3 reads CASSLSSYEQYF. CDR3 sequence (DNA): TGTGCCAGCAGCTTGTCTAGCTACGAGCAGTACTTC.

The chain is built from TRBV19 and TRBJ2-3; 9 bases map to TRBD2. Germline assignment: CDR1 LNHDA and CDR2 SQIVND (reference sequence). The CDR3 consists of 18 residues. V shed 0 bases, J shed 0 bases, and the junction held 7 bases outside the gene matches. CDR3 residues: CASSIDGVSGRSTDTQYF. The CDR3 DNA reads TGTGCCAGTAGTATAGATGGGGTTAGCGGGAGAAGCACAGATACGCAGTATTTT.

The gene calls are TRBV19 and TRBJ2-1; 9 bases line up with TRBD2. The trim removed 5 bases at V and 15 bases at J, leaving 20 bases unmatched. The CDR3 loop spans 16 amino acids. Per the germline V gene, CDR1 is LNHDA and CDR2 is SQIVND (reference sequence). Here the CDR3 DNA reads TGTGCCAGTAGTCCCTCCGGCAAGCGGGGGGCCTCGACTCCGTTCTTC. It codes for CASSPSGKRGASTPFF.

CDR3 in amino acids: CATSEVYAQYF. In DNA, the CDR3 is TGTGCCACCAGCGAGGTGTACGCGCAGTATTTT. The V gene is TRBV15, the J gene TRBJ2-3; D is ambiguous. Trimming pared 5 bases from V and 10 bases from J, leaving 10 bases between. The germline CDR1 and CDR2 sequences are LNHNV and YYDKDF (reference sequence). This CDR3 has 11 residues.

The V gene is TRBV19, the J gene TRBJ1-3; tentatively, D is TRBD1 (6 bases). Germline CDR1 LNHDA, CDR2 SQIVND (reference sequence). CDR3 length: 15 amino acids. V lost 5 bases, J lost 1 base, and 12 bases lay in between. Written as DNA, the CDR3 is TGTGCCAGTAGTTGGGCGACAGGTTCTGGAAACACCATATATTTT. Its translation is CASSWATGSGNTIYF.

The chain combines TRBV7-2 with TRBJ2-2; 14 nucleotides match TRBD2. The V and J ends lost 6 bases and 6 bases, in that order; junction bases with no gene match: 3. This CDR3 contains 15 residues. Germline CDR1 and CDR2: SGHTA and FQGNSA. DNA of the CDR3: TGTGCCAGCAGACGACTAGCGGGAGGGCCCGGGGAGCTGTTTTTT. It yields the protein CASRRLAGGPGELFF.

This chain uses TRBV5-4 with TRBJ2-6; TRBD2 is a possible D gene (5 bases). CDR1 SGHNT and CDR2 YYREEE come from the germline V gene (reference sequence). CDR3 length: 15 residues. Trimming left V 4 bases short and J 3 bases short, with 11 bases between. The CDR3 spells CASSLDLSGANVLTF. The CDR3 DNA is TGTGCCAGCAGCCTGGACTTGAGTGGGGCCAACGTCCTGACTTTC.

This clone was observed a single time. This rearrangement joins TRBV5-6 to TRBJ1-2; a weak D match, TRBD1 (5 bases). The CDR3 consists of 13 residues. The V end lost 0 bases, the J end lost 4 bases, and 7 bases lay between the germline ends. The germline V gene encodes CDR1 SGHDT and CDR2 YYEEEE. CDR3 coding DNA: TGTGCCAGCAGCTTGGCCACAGGCTATGGCTACACCTTC. It encodes CASSLATGYGYTF.

V usage is TRBV7-2 and J usage is TRBJ1-2; 8 bases line up with TRBD1. V trimming: 5 bases; J trimming: 2 bases; junction bases outside the gene matches: 13. The CDR3 length is 17 residues. The germline V gene encodes CDR1 SGHTA and CDR2 FQGNSA. CDR3 sequence (DNA): TGTGCCAGCAGCACCGAGGCGCCAGGGGGCGCGAACTATGGCTACACCTTC. Protein sequence: CASSTEAPGGANYGYTF.

The chain recombines TRBV7-8 with TRBJ2-7; 8 nucleotides line up with TRBD1. This CDR3 region has 17 residues. The ends lost 4 bases at V and 3 bases at J; junction bases unmatched: 14. Germline CDR1 SGHVS, CDR2 FQNEAQ. The CDR3 is CASSSPPGTGDFYEQYF. The DNA of the CDR3 is TGTGCCAGCAGCTCACCCCCCGGGACAGGAGATTTCTACGAGCAGTACTTC.

Here the CDR3 reads CASSRGVAGARNEQFF. The CDR3 DNA sequence: TGTGCCAGCAGCAGAGGGGTAGCGGGAGCCCGCAATGAGCAGTTCTTC. This chain connects TRBV5-4 to TRBJ2-1; 9 nucleotides match TRBD2. Per the germline V gene, CDR1 is SGHNT and CDR2 is YYREEE (reference sequence). V dropped 4 bases and J dropped 6; count of bases not matched to a gene: 11. The CDR3 loop spans 16 amino acids.